Listed below are T cell receptor beta chains from one sample, sequenced in a study of blood T cell repertoires in COVID-19. Here immunoSEQ multiplex PCR was the method, and the copy in TCRdb shows in-frame clones only, minus some. The sample lists some 330,000 clones; 85% to 90% were seen once. Specimen: PBMCs or T cells enriched from blood (not recorded which). The receptors were sampled from a man under 40 who had recovered from COVID-19. Both conserved end residues are part of each CDR3. The D gene is left open where the match is weak. The size entry is marked missing in some rows and otherwise reads once, few, many or a size class.

TRBD2	-	TRBV6-7	TRBJ2-1	CASSRDRGTSGTPYNEQFF	TGTGCCAGCAGCCGGGACAGAGGGACTAGCGGGACCCCCTACAATGAGCAGTTCTTC
-	few	TRBV12-3/TRBV12-4	TRBJ1-5	CASRASGNQPQHF	TGTGCCAGCAGGGCCTCGGGAAATCAGCCCCAGCATTTT
-	-	TRBV30	TRBJ1-1	CAWNIGTHYTEAFF	TGTGCCTGGAACATCGGGACTCACTACACTGAAGCTTTCTTT
-	once	TRBV7-8	TRBJ1-1	CASSLGGGRGLNTEAFF	TGTGCCAGCAGCTTGGGAGGGGGAAGGGGCCTGAACACTGAAGCTTTCTTT
TRBD1	-	TRBV5-4	TRBJ1-2	CASSLALEGAYGYTF	TGTGCCAGCAGCTTGGCATTGGAGGGGGCTTATGGCTACACCTTC
-	few	TRBV7-2	TRBJ1-1	CASSLEKGRVTEAFF	TGTGCCAGCAGCTTAGAGAAAGGGAGAGTCACTGAAGCTTTCTTT
-	-	TRBV11-2	TRBJ2-3	CASSLTGGGTDTQYF	TGTGCCAGCAGCTTAACGGGGGGCGGCACAGATACGCAGTATTTT
-	-	TRBV24-1	TRBJ2-5	CATSDTFAQGREETQYF	TGTGCCACCAGTGATACTTTTGCGCAGGGGCGGGAAGAGACCCAGTACTTC
TRBD1	-	TRBV6-5	TRBJ2-1	CASSSGTGYNEQFF	TGTGCCAGCAGCAGCGGGACAGGGTACAATGAGCAGTTCTTC
TRBD2	-	TRBV6-6	TRBJ2-3	CASSSQRGGYTQYF	TGTGCCAGCAGTTCCCAGCGGGGGGGTTATACGCAGTATTTT
TRBD2	-	TRBV13	TRBJ2-1	CASSLKSGTSGGYNEQFF	TGTGCCAGCAGCTTAAAATCCGGGACTAGCGGGGGGTACAATGAGCAGTTCTTC
TRBD2	-	TRBV7-2	TRBJ2-4	CASSLVAGGQNIQYF	TGTGCCAGCAGCTTGGTAGCGGGAGGGCAAAACATTCAGTACTTC
TRBD2	-	TRBV5-1	TRBJ2-1	CASSLGLAGGGNEQFF	TGCGCCAGCAGCCTGGGACTAGCGGGAGGGGGGAATGAGCAGTTCTTC
-	-	TRBV7-9	TRBJ2-3	CASNDGGINTDTQYF	TGTGCCAGCAACGACGGCGGGATCAACACAGATACGCAGTATTTT
-	-	TRBV7-9	TRBJ1-2	CASSEFNPREGYTF	TGTGCCAGCAGCGAGTTTAATCCGAGAGAGGGCTACACCTTC
TRBD1	-	TRBV6-4	TRBJ1-6	CASRKGDRGSPLHF	TGTGCCAGCAGGAAGGGGGACAGGGGTTCACCCCTCCACTTT
TRBD1	-	TRBV7-9	TRBJ1-1	CASSTRQGNTEAFF	TGTGCCAGCAGCACACGACAGGGGAATACTGAAGCTTTCTTT
-	few	TRBV5-1	TRBJ2-7	CASSVNPQGYEQYF	TGCGCCAGCAGCGTCAACCCGCAGGGGTACGAGCAGTACTTC
TRBD1	-	TRBV5-1	TRBJ1-4	CASSLAGQGNEKLFF	TGCGCCAGCAGCTTGGCAGGACAGGGTAATGAAAAACTGTTTTTT
-	-	TRBV10-2	TRBJ2-2	CASGRVELFF	TGCGCCAGCGGGCGGGTGGAGCTGTTTTTT
TRBD1	-	TRBV4-1	TRBJ1-1	CASSQDRTGGNTEAFF	TGCGCCAGCAGCCAAGACCGGACAGGGGGGAACACTGAAGCTTTCTTT
TRBD1	-	TRBV7-2	TRBJ2-3	CASSPSTGSTDTQYF	TGTGCCAGCAGCCCTTCGACAGGGAGCACAGATACGCAGTATTTT
TRBD1	-	TRBV10-2	TRBJ2-7	CASSDPGQGTYEQYF	TGCGCCAGCAGCGATCCGGGACAGGGAACCTACGAGCAGTACTTC
TRBD1	-	TRBV19	TRBJ1-6	CASTRSHVQGDSSPLHF	TGTGCCAGTACCCGATCACATGTACAGGGGGATTCATCACCCCTCCACTTT
-	-	TRBV3-1/TRBV3-2	TRBJ1-2	CASSQEWAGGYGYTF	TGTGCCAGCAGCCAAGAGTGGGCGGGAGGCTATGGCTACACCTTC
TRBD1	-	TRBV4-1	TRBJ2-5	CASSHRDREQETQYF	TGCGCCAGCAGCCACCGGGACAGGGAACAAGAGACCCAGTACTTC
-	few	TRBV2	TRBJ1-6	CASRATGNSPLHF	TGTGCCAGCAGGGCCACGGGAAATTCACCCCTCCACTTT
TRBD2	once	TRBV11-2	TRBJ2-4	CASSSSGRAKNIQYF	TGTGCCAGCAGCTCTAGCGGGAGAGCCAAAAACATTCAGTACTTC
-	-	TRBV29-1	TRBJ1-2	CSVRDGQNYGYTF	TGCAGCGTCCGGGACGGACAGAACTATGGCTACACCTTC
-	-	TRBV9	TRBJ1-5	CASSTWGGSQPQHF	TGTGCCAGCAGCACATGGGGGGGAAGTCAGCCCCAGCATTTT